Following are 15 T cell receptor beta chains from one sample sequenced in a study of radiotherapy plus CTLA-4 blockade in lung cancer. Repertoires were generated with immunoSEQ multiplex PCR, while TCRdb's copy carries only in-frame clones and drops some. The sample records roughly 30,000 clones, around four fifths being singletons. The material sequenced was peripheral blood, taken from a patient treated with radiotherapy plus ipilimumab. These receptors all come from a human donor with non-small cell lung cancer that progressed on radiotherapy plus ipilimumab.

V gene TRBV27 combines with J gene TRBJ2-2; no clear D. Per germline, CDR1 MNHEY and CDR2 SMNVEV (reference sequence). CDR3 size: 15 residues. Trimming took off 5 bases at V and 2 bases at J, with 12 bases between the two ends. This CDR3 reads CASSPFGVNTGELFF. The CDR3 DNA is TGTGCCAGCAGTCCCTTTGGGGTCAACACCGGGGAGCTGTTTTTT.

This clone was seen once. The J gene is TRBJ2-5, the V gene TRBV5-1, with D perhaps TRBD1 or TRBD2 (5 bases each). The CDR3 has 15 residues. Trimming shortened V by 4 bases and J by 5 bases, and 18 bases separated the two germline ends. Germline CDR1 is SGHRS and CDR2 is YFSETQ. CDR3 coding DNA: TGCGCCAGCAGCCCAGGGTCCCGGGGAGTGGAGACCCAGTACTTC. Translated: CASSPGSRGVETQYF.

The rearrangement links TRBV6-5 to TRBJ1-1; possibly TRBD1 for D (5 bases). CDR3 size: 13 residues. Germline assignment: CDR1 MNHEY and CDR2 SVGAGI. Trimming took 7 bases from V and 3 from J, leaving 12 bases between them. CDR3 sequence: CASTFRAYTEAFF. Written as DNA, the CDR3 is TGTGCCAGCACCTTCAGGGCCTACACTGAAGCTTTCTTT.

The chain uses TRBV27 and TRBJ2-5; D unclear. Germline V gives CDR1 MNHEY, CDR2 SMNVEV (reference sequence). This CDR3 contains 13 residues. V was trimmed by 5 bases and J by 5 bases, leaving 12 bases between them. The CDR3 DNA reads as TGTGCCAGCAGTCTTATGGTTGGGGAGACCCAGTACTTC. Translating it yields CASSLMVGETQYF.

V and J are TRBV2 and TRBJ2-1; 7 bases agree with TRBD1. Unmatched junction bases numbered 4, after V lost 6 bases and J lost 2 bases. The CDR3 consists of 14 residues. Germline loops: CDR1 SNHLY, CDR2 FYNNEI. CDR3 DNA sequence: TGTGCCAGCAGCCTAGGGGGCCCCTACAATGAGCAGTTCTTC. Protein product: CASSLGGPYNEQFF.

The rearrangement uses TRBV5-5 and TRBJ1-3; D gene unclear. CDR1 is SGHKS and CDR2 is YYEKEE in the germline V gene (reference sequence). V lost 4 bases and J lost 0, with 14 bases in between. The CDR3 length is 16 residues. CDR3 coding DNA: TGTGCCAGCAGCGGGAGCTCTGCTAGCTCTGGAAACACCATATATTTT. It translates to CASSGSSASSGNTIYF.

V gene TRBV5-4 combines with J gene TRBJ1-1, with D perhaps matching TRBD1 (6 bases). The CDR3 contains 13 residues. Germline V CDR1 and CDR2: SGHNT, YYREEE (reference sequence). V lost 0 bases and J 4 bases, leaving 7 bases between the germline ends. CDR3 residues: CASSLAGVTEAFF. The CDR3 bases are TGTGCCAGCAGCTTGGCAGGGGTCACTGAAGCTTTCTTT.

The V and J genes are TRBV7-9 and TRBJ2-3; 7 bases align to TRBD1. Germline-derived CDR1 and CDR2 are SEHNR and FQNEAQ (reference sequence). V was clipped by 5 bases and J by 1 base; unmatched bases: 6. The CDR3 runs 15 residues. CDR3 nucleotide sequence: TGTGCCAGCAGCGGGACAGATTACGGCACAGATACGCAGTATTTT. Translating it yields CASSGTDYGTDTQYF.

The CDR3 nucleotides read TGTGCCACCTCTTTCCGACAGATCCGCTCTGGGGCCAACGTCCTGACTTTC. Its protein is CATSFRQIRSGANVLTF. The J gene is TRBJ2-6, the V gene TRBV2; a possible D gene is TRBD1 (5 bases). Trimming left V 10 bases short and J 0 bases short, with 19 bases between. The CDR3 spans 17 residues. Germline V gene data show CDR1 as SNHLY and CDR2 as FYNNEI.

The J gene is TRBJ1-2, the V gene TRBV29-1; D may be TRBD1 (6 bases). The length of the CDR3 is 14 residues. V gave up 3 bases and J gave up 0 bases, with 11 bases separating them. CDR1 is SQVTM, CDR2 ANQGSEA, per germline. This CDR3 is CSVDVGATNYGYTF. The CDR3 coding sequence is TGCAGCGTTGATGTGGGGGCGACTAACTATGGCTACACCTTC. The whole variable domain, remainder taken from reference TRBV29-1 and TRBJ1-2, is SAVISQKPSRDICQRGTSLTIQCQVDSQVTMMFWYRQQPGQSLTLIATANQGSEATYESGFVIDKFPISRPNLTFSTLTVSNMSPEDSSIYLCSVDVGATNYGYTFGSGTRLTVV.

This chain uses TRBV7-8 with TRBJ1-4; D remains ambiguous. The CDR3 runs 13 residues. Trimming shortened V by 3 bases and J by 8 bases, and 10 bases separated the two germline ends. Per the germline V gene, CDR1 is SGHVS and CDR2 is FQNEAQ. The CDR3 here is CASSFGVGEKLFF. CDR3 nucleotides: TGTGCCAGCAGCTTTGGCGTCGGGGAAAAACTGTTTTTT.

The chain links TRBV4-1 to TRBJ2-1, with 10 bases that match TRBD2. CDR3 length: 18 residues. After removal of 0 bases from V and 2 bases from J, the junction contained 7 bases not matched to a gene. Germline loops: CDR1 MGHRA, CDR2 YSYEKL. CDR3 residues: CASSQDPLAGEPYNEQFF. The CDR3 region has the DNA TGCGCCAGCAGCCAAGATCCCCTAGCGGGAGAACCCTACAATGAGCAGTTCTTC.

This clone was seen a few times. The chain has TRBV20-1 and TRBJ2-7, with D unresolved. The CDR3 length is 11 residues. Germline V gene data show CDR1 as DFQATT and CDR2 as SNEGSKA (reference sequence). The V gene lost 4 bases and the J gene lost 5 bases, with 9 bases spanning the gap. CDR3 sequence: CSAKLTDEQYF. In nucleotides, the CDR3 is TGCAGTGCTAAACTCACGGACGAGCAGTACTTC.

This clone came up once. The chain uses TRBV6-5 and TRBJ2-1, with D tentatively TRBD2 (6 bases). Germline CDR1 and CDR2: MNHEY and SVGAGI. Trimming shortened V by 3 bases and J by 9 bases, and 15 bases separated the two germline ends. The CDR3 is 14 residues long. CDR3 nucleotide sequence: TGTGCCAGCAGTTATGCCCGTGGGACTGGTGAGCAGTTCTTC. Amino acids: CASSYARGTGEQFF.

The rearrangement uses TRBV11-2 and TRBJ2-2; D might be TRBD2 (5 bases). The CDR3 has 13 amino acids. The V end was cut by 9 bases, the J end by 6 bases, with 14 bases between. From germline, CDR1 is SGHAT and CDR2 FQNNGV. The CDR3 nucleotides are TGTGCCAGTAGTCGAGGGAGCGCCGGGGAGCTGTTTTTT. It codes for CASSRGSAGELFF. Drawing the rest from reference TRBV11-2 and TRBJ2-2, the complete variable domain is EAGVAQSPRYKIIEKRQSVAFWCNPISGHATLYWYQQILGQGPKLLIQFQNNGVVDDSQLPKDRFSAERLKGVDSTLKIQPAKLEDSAVYLCASSRGSAGELFFGEGSRLTVL.